The text below deals with one T cell receptor beta chain. The investigators amplified TCR beta CDR3 regions from RNA transcripts. HTBI primers were employed in a first-round RT-PCR of the TCR CDR3. TCRdb analysed the multiplex PCR reads with MiXCR anew, one entry per CDR3 protein. The sample contains fewer than 500,000 distinct CDR3 sequences, about 15% of which appear only once. These data are taken from a study of T cells in Graves' hyperthyroidism and ophthalmopathy. Germline-derived CDR1 and CDR2 are SGHVS and FNYEAQ. The CDR3 runs 13 residues. V shed 6 bases and J shed 6 bases, with 9 bases lying between them. Clinical symptoms, serum thyroxine and TRAb, thyroid ultrasound and orbital computed tomography were used for the diagnoses.

Input material: blood. The sequence was obtained from a woman aged 25-40 years with Graves' ophthalmopathy. This sequence joins TRBV7-6 and TRBJ1-6, with D unresolved. The CDR3 DNA is TGTGCCAGCAGTCAGAGTCCTAATTCACCCCTCCACTTT. As protein: CASSQSPNSPLHF.